Listed below are T cell receptor beta chains from one sample, sequenced in a study of tumor-infiltrating lymphocytes in primary liver carcinoma. TCRdb redid the calling of the multiplex PCR reads with MiXCR, one entry per CDR3 protein. The sample yields around 330,000 distinct CDR3 sequences, 50% to 75% seen once. The sequenced material came from peripheral blood. The receptors come from a young woman with primary liver carcinoma and hepatitis B virus infection. CDR3s include the opening cysteine and the closing phenylalanine or tryptophan. The order of the fields is D gene, clone size, J gene, V gene, CDR3 DNA, CDR3 protein. The D gene is left open where the match is weak. Rows may omit the clone size; those that give it use once, few, many or a size class.

d_call: .; clone_size: many; j_call: TRBJ1-1; v_call: TRBV4-2; cdr3_nt: TGTGCCAGCACCCTACGGGGGCGGAGTACTGAAGCTTTCTTT; cdr3_aa: CASTLRGRSTEAFF
d_call: .; clone_size: .; j_call: TRBJ2-3; v_call: TRBV6-4; cdr3_nt: TGTGCCAGCAGTGATACAGGAACCCCAGATACGCAGTATTTT; cdr3_aa: CASSDTGTPDTQYF
d_call: .; clone_size: .; j_call: TRBJ2-6; v_call: TRBV7-8; cdr3_nt: TGTACCAGCAGCTTTATCCCTGGGGCCAACGTCCTGACTTTC; cdr3_aa: CTSSFIPGANVLTF
d_call: TRBD2; clone_size: .; j_call: TRBJ2-1; v_call: TRBV6-5; cdr3_nt: TGTGCCAGCAGCCGAGGACTAGTGGATTACAATGAGCAGTTCTTC; cdr3_aa: CASSRGLVDYNEQFF
d_call: .; clone_size: .; j_call: TRBJ2-5; v_call: TRBV25-1; cdr3_nt: TGTGCCAGCAGTGGGGATTCCCAGTACTTC; cdr3_aa: CASSGDSQYF
d_call: TRBD1; clone_size: few; j_call: TRBJ2-7; v_call: TRBV6-2/TRBV6-3; cdr3_nt: TGTGCCAGCAGGGGAGGACAGGGGGTCCACGAGCAGTACTTC; cdr3_aa: CASRGGQGVHEQYF
d_call: .; clone_size: .; j_call: TRBJ2-2; v_call: TRBV6-5; cdr3_nt: TGTGCCAGCAGTTACTCGCTCGCCGGGTTTCCGAACACCGGGGAGCTGTTTTTT; cdr3_aa: CASSYSLAGFPNTGELFF
d_call: .; clone_size: once; j_call: TRBJ1-3; v_call: TRBV4-1; cdr3_nt: TGCGCCAGCAGCCAAGGGGTCTATGGAAACACCATATATTTT; cdr3_aa: CASSQGVYGNTIYF
d_call: .; clone_size: many; j_call: TRBJ2-6; v_call: TRBV11-2; cdr3_nt: TGTGCCAGCAGCTTAGGAGGGGGGGGGGCCAACGTCCTGACTTTC; cdr3_aa: CASSLGGGGANVLTF
d_call: .; clone_size: .; j_call: TRBJ2-5; v_call: TRBV4-1; cdr3_nt: TGCGCCAGCAGCCACACCGGATTCATCCAAGAGACCCAGTACTTC; cdr3_aa: CASSHTGFIQETQYF
d_call: .; clone_size: many; j_call: TRBJ2-1; v_call: TRBV12-3/TRBV12-4; cdr3_nt: TGTGCCAGCAGCCCCTCCCTACCCACCTACAATGAGCAGTTCTTC; cdr3_aa: CASSPSLPTYNEQFF
d_call: TRBD1; clone_size: many; j_call: TRBJ1-2; v_call: TRBV12-3/TRBV12-4; cdr3_nt: TGTGCCAGCAGTTCCCAAGGACAGGGGGCTTTGGGCTACACCTTC; cdr3_aa: CASSSQGQGALGYTF
d_call: TRBD2; clone_size: few; j_call: TRBJ2-3; v_call: TRBV5-6; cdr3_nt: TGTGCCAGCAGCCCAGGGACTAGCGGGAGGACCCATCGTACGCAGTATTTT; cdr3_aa: CASSPGTSGRTHRTQYF
d_call: .; clone_size: .; j_call: TRBJ2-7; v_call: TRBV28; cdr3_nt: TGTGCCAGCGCTATCTCCTACGAGCAGTACTTC; cdr3_aa: CASAISYEQYF
d_call: .; clone_size: many; j_call: TRBJ2-2; v_call: TRBV4-3; cdr3_nt: TGCGCCAGCAGCAAAGGAGGGGCCGGGGAGCTGTTTTTT; cdr3_aa: CASSKGGAGELFF
d_call: .; clone_size: .; j_call: TRBJ2-1; v_call: TRBV12-3/TRBV12-4; cdr3_nt: TGTGCCAGCAGTTTCCGGTGGCACAATGAGCAGTTCTTC; cdr3_aa: CASSFRWHNEQFF
d_call: .; clone_size: many; j_call: TRBJ2-2; v_call: TRBV4-1; cdr3_nt: TGCGCCAGCAGCCCCCCGGTGGGGAGGAACACCGGGGAGCTGTTTTTT; cdr3_aa: CASSPPVGRNTGELFF
d_call: TRBD1; clone_size: many; j_call: TRBJ2-6; v_call: TRBV11-2; cdr3_nt: TGTGCCAGCAGCTTAGAGGCAGGGGGCAGCTCTGGGGCCAACGTCCTGACTTTC; cdr3_aa: CASSLEAGGSSGANVLTF
d_call: TRBD1; clone_size: .; j_call: TRBJ1-1; v_call: TRBV19; cdr3_nt: TGTGCCAGTAGGAGGGACAGGGGGCTAGTCAACACTGAAGCTTTCTTT; cdr3_aa: CASRRDRGLVNTEAFF
d_call: .; clone_size: many; j_call: TRBJ1-5; v_call: TRBV12-3/TRBV12-4; cdr3_nt: TGTGCCAGCAGGCCCGGTACAGGGCTCAATCAGCCCCAGCATTTT; cdr3_aa: CASRPGTGLNQPQHF
d_call: TRBD1; clone_size: .; j_call: TRBJ2-7; v_call: TRBV19; cdr3_nt: TGTGCCAGTAGTTCCCCGGGACAGGTCCCCTACGAGCAGTACTTC; cdr3_aa: CASSSPGQVPYEQYF
d_call: .; clone_size: many; j_call: TRBJ2-6; v_call: TRBV29-1; cdr3_nt: TGCAGCGTCTACCCCAGGTCCGGGGCCAACGTCCTGACTTTC; cdr3_aa: CSVYPRSGANVLTF
d_call: TRBD2; clone_size: .; j_call: TRBJ2-1; v_call: TRBV6-2/TRBV6-3; cdr3_nt: TGTGCTAGCACAGCGGGAGGGCATCATGAGCAGTCCTTC; cdr3_aa: CASTAGGHHEQSF
d_call: .; clone_size: .; j_call: TRBJ2-2; v_call: TRBV6-2/TRBV6-3; cdr3_nt: TGTGCCAGCAGTGGGACCCTGGGGGCCGGGGAGCTGTTTTTT; cdr3_aa: CASSGTLGAGELFF
d_call: .; clone_size: few; j_call: TRBJ2-7; v_call: TRBV6-2/TRBV6-3; cdr3_nt: TGTGCCAGCAGTTACTCAGGTAGCTCGGTCGACGAGCAGTACTTC; cdr3_aa: CASSYSGSSVDEQYF
d_call: TRBD2; clone_size: many; j_call: TRBJ2-3; v_call: TRBV6-6; cdr3_nt: TGTGCCAGTTCGGGAGGAATTGGCACAGATACGCAGTATTTT; cdr3_aa: CASSGGIGTDTQYF
d_call: TRBD2; clone_size: .; j_call: TRBJ2-4; v_call: TRBV5-4; cdr3_nt: TGTGCCAGCAGCTTGGCCAGCGGGACTAGCTGGCTAGCCAAAAACATTCAGTACTTC; cdr3_aa: CASSLASGTSWLAKNIQYF
d_call: TRBD2; clone_size: few; j_call: TRBJ2-5; v_call: TRBV4-2; cdr3_nt: TGTGCCAGCAGCCCTGAAGGCGCGGGAGCAGAGACCCAGTACTTC; cdr3_aa: CASSPEGAGAETQYF
d_call: TRBD1; clone_size: .; j_call: TRBJ1-3; v_call: TRBV29-1; cdr3_nt: TGCAGCACAGTGGGACAGGGGAATTCACGCTCTGGAAACACCATATATTTT; cdr3_aa: CSTVGQGNSRSGNTIYF
d_call: .; clone_size: .; j_call: TRBJ2-3; v_call: TRBV7-9; cdr3_nt: TGTGCCAGCAGCTTAGACGGCCGAGGTCCCGATACGCAGTATTTT; cdr3_aa: CASSLDGRGPDTQYF
d_call: TRBD2; clone_size: .; j_call: TRBJ2-1; v_call: TRBV6-1; cdr3_nt: TGTGCCAGCAGTGAAGCCTACGGGAGGGCCGGAAATGAGCAGTTCTTC; cdr3_aa: CASSEAYGRAGNEQFF
d_call: TRBD1; clone_size: .; j_call: TRBJ2-5; v_call: TRBV12-3/TRBV12-4; cdr3_nt: TGTGCCAGCAGTGACCGGGACAGGGGACAAGAGACCCAGTACTTC; cdr3_aa: CASSDRDRGQETQYF
d_call: .; clone_size: .; j_call: TRBJ2-4; v_call: TRBV5-8; cdr3_nt: TGTGCCAGCAGCTTTCCCAATGACAGGTCGGTCCATAGGATAGCCAAAAACATTCAGTACTTC; cdr3_aa: CASSFPNDRSVHRIAKNIQYF
d_call: .; clone_size: many; j_call: TRBJ2-3; v_call: TRBV12-3/TRBV12-4; cdr3_nt: TGTGCCAGCAGCTCTAGCACAGATACGCAGTATTTT; cdr3_aa: CASSSSTDTQYF
d_call: TRBD2; clone_size: .; j_call: TRBJ2-7; v_call: TRBV5-4; cdr3_nt: TGTGCCAGCAGCTTCAAACCACTAGCGGGAGGTTACGAACAGTACTTC; cdr3_aa: CASSFKPLAGGYEQYF
d_call: TRBD2; clone_size: few; j_call: TRBJ2-7; v_call: TRBV12-3/TRBV12-4; cdr3_nt: TGTGCCACCTCCCCGGCGGGTAGCGGGAGGGGTGAGCAGTACTTC; cdr3_aa: CATSPAGSGRGEQYF
d_call: TRBD2; clone_size: .; j_call: TRBJ2-2; v_call: TRBV4-2; cdr3_nt: TGTGCCAGCAGCCATGGGACTAGCGGGATGGGCACCGGGGAGCTGTCTTTT; cdr3_aa: CASSHGTSGMGTGELSF
d_call: TRBD1; clone_size: .; j_call: TRBJ1-5; v_call: TRBV28; cdr3_nt: TGTGCCAACAGTTCGGGACAGGGGGCCCCGGGCAATCAGCCCCAGCATTTT; cdr3_aa: CANSSGQGAPGNQPQHF
d_call: .; clone_size: many; j_call: TRBJ1-1; v_call: TRBV11-2; cdr3_nt: TGTGCCAGCAGCCACTTCGCGGGCGGGGGGGAAGCTTTCTTT; cdr3_aa: CASSHFAGGGEAFF
d_call: .; clone_size: .; j_call: TRBJ2-1; v_call: TRBV11-2; cdr3_nt: TGTGCCAGCAGCTTAGGGGGGCGGACTGGCGATGAGCAGTTCTTC; cdr3_aa: CASSLGGRTGDEQFF
d_call: TRBD2; clone_size: many; j_call: TRBJ2-1; v_call: TRBV5-6; cdr3_nt: TGTGCCAGCAGCTTGTTTGCTAGCGGACCTTACAATGAGCAGTTCTTC; cdr3_aa: CASSLFASGPYNEQFF